This passage covers 16 T cell receptor beta chains from one sample sequenced in a study of T cells in tuberculosis. Thawed, overnight-rested PBMC were stained with GMM-loaded CD1B tetramer, viability dye and anti-CD3, then sorted. The lipid loaded on the CD1B tetramers was C32 glucose monomycolate from Rhodococcus equi. The table came from immunoSEQ multiplex PCR; TCRdb's copy has only in-frame clones and leaves some out. The sample has approximately 100,000 clones, roughly 91% seen once; the top ten hold approximately 2%. The sequencing sample was made of CD1b-GMM tetramer-negative cells sorted from PBMCs. The receptors originated from an adult woman with latent tuberculosis.

J is TRBJ1-2 and V is TRBV6-1, with TRBD1 identical over 8 bases. The CDR3 is 14 residues long. Trimming cost V 7 bases and J 1 base; bases outside gene matches: 5. The germline V gene has CDR1 MNHNS and CDR2 SASEGT. Written as DNA, the CDR3 is TGTGCCAGCACCCTGGACAGGGTTAACTATGGCTACACCTTC. As protein: CASTLDRVNYGYTF.

This clone occurred once. The V and J genes are TRBV11-2 and TRBJ1-6; a possible D gene is TRBD1 (6 bases). Looked up from germline, CDR1 is SGHAT and CDR2 is FQNNGV. The CDR3 has 15 amino acids. The germline V and J ends were trimmed by 5 bases and 4 bases, with 12 bases remaining between them. This CDR3 is CASSEDSSYNSPLHF. CDR3 bases: TGTGCCAGCAGCGAGGACAGTTCTTATAATTCACCCCTCCACTTT.

V gene TRBV6-1 combines with J gene TRBJ2-7, with D maybe TRBD1 (6 bases). Germline lookup yields CDR1 MNHNS and CDR2 SASEGT. The CDR3 runs to 13 residues. The V and J ends lost 8 bases and 0 bases respectively, with 11 bases between them. The CDR3 loop is CASLQGSSYEQYV. In nucleotides, the CDR3 is TGTGCCAGCCTTCAGGGGTCCTCCTACGAGCAGTACGTC.

This rearrangement joins TRBV5-1 to TRBJ2-1; TRBD2 matches at 12 bases. V lost 0 bases and J lost 7; bases outside the gene matches: 5. Germline CDR1 is SGHRS and CDR2 is YFSETQ. The CDR3 consists of 16 residues. The CDR3 loop is CASSLGLAGGKNEQFF. In DNA, the CDR3 is TGCGCCAGCAGCTTGGGGCTAGCGGGGGGGAAAAATGAGCAGTTCTTC. Supplemented by reference TRBV5-1 and TRBJ2-1, the full variable domain reads KAGVTQTPRYLIKTRGQQVTLSCSPISGHRSVSWYQQTPGQGLQFLFEYFSETQRNKGNFPGRFSGRQFSNSRSEMNVSTLELGDSALYLCASSLGLAGGKNEQFFGPGTRLTVL.

The CDR3 spells CASSAPRGGRSYEQYF. For the CDR3, the DNA is TGTGCCAGCAGTGCCCCGCGGGGGGGCCGATCCTACGAGCAGTACTTC. J is TRBJ2-7 and V is TRBV6-1; 9 nucleotides align to TRBD2. CDR3 length: 16 residues. The V and J ends lost 4 bases and 1 base, in that order; junction bases with no gene match: 8. Germline loops: CDR1 MNHNS, CDR2 SASEGT.

V usage is TRBV6-4 and J usage is TRBJ1-1; no definite D call. The ends were cut back, 0 bases at V and 3 bases at J, with 5 bases in the middle. Looked up from germline, CDR1 is MRHNA and CDR2 is SNTAGT. This CDR3 has 13 amino acids. As DNA, the CDR3 is TGTGCCAGCAGTGACTCTTGGCACACTGAAGCTTTCTTT. As protein: CASSDSWHTEAFF.

The chain employs TRBV5-1 and TRBJ2-7; weak D call: TRBD1 (6 bases). Germline V gives CDR1 SGHRS, CDR2 YFSETQ. V was trimmed by 0 bases and J by 2 bases, leaving 9 bases between them. This CDR3 has 14 amino acids. The CDR3 coding sequence is TGCGCCAGCAGCTTGGAGGACAGACCCTACGAGCAGTACTTC. This gives the protein CASSLEDRPYEQYF.

CDR3 DNA: TGCGCCAGCAGCTTGTCAGGGGGTGTTGAAAAACTGTTTTTT. Protein sequence: CASSLSGGVEKLFF. The chain couples TRBV5-1 to TRBJ1-4; TRBD1 agrees at 7 bases. There are 14 residues in the CDR3. V lost 1 base and J lost 7; bases outside the gene matches: 4. CDR1 SGHRS and CDR2 YFSETQ come from the germline V gene.

This clone was recorded a few times. The rearrangement links TRBV21-1 to TRBJ1-6. TRBV21-1 is termed a pseudogene. The CDR3 has 17 amino acids. The CDR3 loop is CASSKALIGAVGSPLHF. In nucleotides, the CDR3 is TGTGCCAGCAGCAAAGCGCTTATAGGAGCGGTCGGTTCACCCCTCCACTTT.

The chain links TRBV28 to TRBJ1-5; D is possibly TRBD1 (5 bases). CDR1 and CDR2 from the germline V gene are MDHEN and SYDVKM. Trimming shortened V by 5 bases and J by 6 bases, and 17 bases separated the two germline ends. The length of the CDR3 is 15 residues. The CDR3 nucleotides are TGTGCCAGCAGTCCCCCTACGGGGGTATTTCAGCCCCAGCATTTT. Translating gives CASSPPTGVFQPQHF. The complete variable domain, with remaining parts taken from reference TRBV28 and TRBJ1-5, reads DVKVTQSSRYLVKRTGEKVFLECVQDMDHENMFWYRQDPGLGLRLIYFSYDVKMKEKGDIPEGYSVSREKKERFSLILESASTNQTSMYLCASSPPTGVFQPQHFGDGTRLSIL.

About this clone: Other DNA sequences from this sample encode an identical CDR3 as well. The gene calls are TRBV10-3 and TRBJ1-6; possibly TRBD1 for D (5 bases). The ends were cut back, 2 bases at V and 9 bases at J, with 11 bases in the middle. This CDR3 region has 14 residues. Germline-derived CDR1 and CDR2 are ENHRY and SYGVKD. CDR3 sequence reads: CAISEDLRGSPLHF. Here the CDR3 DNA reads TGTGCCATCAGTGAGGACTTAAGGGGTTCACCCCTCCACTTT.

The chain uses TRBV11-2 and TRBJ1-2; no firm D call. This CDR3 is 15 amino acids long. The V end lost 1 base, the J end lost 0 bases, and 9 bases lay between the germline ends. Germline CDR1 reads SGHAT; CDR2 reads FQNNGV. The CDR3 loop reads CASSLARSTNYGYTF. CDR3 DNA sequence: TGTGCCAGCAGCTTAGCGCGGTCTACTAACTATGGCTACACCTTC.

V usage is TRBV19 and J usage is TRBJ2-7, with D possibly matching TRBD1 (5 bases). With 1 base removed from V and 5 bases from J, the gap between germline ends came to 12 bases. CDR1 and CDR2 from the germline V gene are LNHDA and SQIVND (reference sequence). The CDR3 is 14 amino acids. DNA of the CDR3: TGTGCCAGTAGTATAGGCGGCAGGGCCCACGAGCAGTACTTC. This translates into CASSIGGRAHEQYF. Full variable domain (rest looked up from reference TRBV19 and TRBJ2-7): DGGITQSPKYLFRKEGQNVTLSCEQNLNHDAMYWYRQDPGQGLRLIYYSQIVNDFQKGDIAEGYSVSREKKESFPLTVTSAQKNPTAFYLCASSIGGRAHEQYFGPGTRLTVT.

The chain combines TRBV13 with TRBJ1-1; 7 positions match TRBD1. Germline V gives CDR1 PRHDT, CDR2 FYEKMQ (reference sequence). The J segment lost 3 bases and the V segment lost 5 bases, leaving 12 bases of the junction unmatched. The CDR3 spans 16 residues. The CDR3 spells CASSLDRARTDTEAFF. The CDR3 region has the DNA TGTGCCAGCAGCCTCGACAGGGCTAGAACGGACACTGAAGCTTTCTTT.

CDR3 DNA sequence: TGCAGCACGGGGACAGGGGGCGGCGGGCAGTACTTC. Its translation: CSTGTGGGGQYF. J is TRBJ2-7 and V is TRBV29-1, with 12 nucleotides matching TRBD1. There are 12 residues in the CDR3. V was pared by 8 bases and J by 9 bases, with 8 bases of the junction left unmatched. Per germline, CDR1 SQVTM and CDR2 ANQGSEA.

V usage is TRBV5-4 and J usage is TRBJ2-3, with 9 positions matching TRBD2. V was pared by 4 bases and J by 4 bases, with 10 bases of the junction left unmatched. The CDR3 contains 16 residues. Germline V CDR1 and CDR2: SGHNT, YYREEE (reference sequence). The DNA for the CDR3 is TGTGCCAGCAGCCTCCCGCGGGGGGGCGGCCCAGATACGCAGTATTTT. It yields the protein CASSLPRGGGPDTQYF.